The entry that follows covers one TCR beta chain sequence. Its antigen remains unknown. TCRdb itself ran the 5' RACE reads through MiXCR, one entry per CDR3 protein. This sample has around 32,000 distinct CDR3 sequences, with less than 11% found just once. The CDR3 extends over 18 amino acids. V lost 0 bases to trimming and J lost 4 bases; unmatched junction nucleotides: 10. The germline CDR1 and CDR2 sequences are LGHNA and YNFKEQ. Time point meaning: blood at routine non-recurrence follow-up after resection. This sample is part of a study of spatial heterogeneity in lung cancer. Notes on the study in general: Blood contained ubiquitous expanded tumor TCRs more at resection than at follow-up.

The J gene is TRBJ2-1, the V gene TRBV4-2, with 9 positions matching TRBD2. Sequencing used PBMCs, obtained at follow-up. The clonotype comes from a female donor with early-stage non-small cell lung cancer. CDR3 loop: CASSQDSSGGLIYNEQFF. The DNA for the CDR3 is TGTGCCAGCAGCCAAGACTCGAGCGGGGGGCTGATTTACAATGAGCAGTTCTTC.